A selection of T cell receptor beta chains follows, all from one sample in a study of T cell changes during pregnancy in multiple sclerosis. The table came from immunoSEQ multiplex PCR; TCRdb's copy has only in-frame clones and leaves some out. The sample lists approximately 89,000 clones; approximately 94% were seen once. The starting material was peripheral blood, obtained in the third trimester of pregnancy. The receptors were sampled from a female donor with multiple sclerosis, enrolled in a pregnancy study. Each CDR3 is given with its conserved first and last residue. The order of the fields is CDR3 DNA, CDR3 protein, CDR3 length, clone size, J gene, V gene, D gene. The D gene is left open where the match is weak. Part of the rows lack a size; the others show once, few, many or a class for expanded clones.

cdr3_nt: TGTGCCAGTAGTCGGGCAGGGGGCGCGTATTACGAGCAGTACTTC
cdr3_aa: CASSRAGGAYYEQYF
cdr3_length: 15
clone_size: .
j_call: TRBJ2-7
v_call: TRBV19
d_call: TRBD1

cdr3_nt: TGTGCCAGTGCAGGACTAGCGGAGGGAGATACGCAGTATTTT
cdr3_aa: CASAGLAEGDTQYF
cdr3_length: 14
clone_size: .
j_call: TRBJ2-3
v_call: TRBV19
d_call: TRBD2

cdr3_nt: TGTGCCTGGAGTGACCCCCGGCGGGACCAAGAGACCCAGTACTTC
cdr3_aa: CAWSDPRRDQETQYF
cdr3_length: 15
clone_size: .
j_call: TRBJ2-5
v_call: TRBV30
d_call: .

cdr3_nt: TGCGCCAGCAGTAACATAGCGGGACTAGCGGGAGTCAATGAGCAGTTCTTC
cdr3_aa: CASSNIAGLAGVNEQFF
cdr3_length: 17
clone_size: .
j_call: TRBJ2-1
v_call: TRBV10-2
d_call: TRBD2

cdr3_nt: TGTGCCTCGGGGGAATTACGAGCTAATGAAAAACTGTTTTTT
cdr3_aa: CASGELRANEKLFF
cdr3_length: 14
clone_size: once
j_call: TRBJ1-4
v_call: TRBV19
d_call: .

cdr3_nt: TGTGCCAGCAGCCTCAACAGGGATAATGAAAAACTGTTTTTT
cdr3_aa: CASSLNRDNEKLFF
cdr3_length: 14
clone_size: .
j_call: TRBJ1-4
v_call: TRBV6-5
d_call: .

cdr3_nt: TGTGCCAGTAGTCCATTAGTTCGGGTCCTTCCCCAGCATTTT
cdr3_aa: CASSPLVRVLPQHF
cdr3_length: 14
clone_size: few
j_call: TRBJ1-5
v_call: TRBV19
d_call: .

cdr3_nt: TGTGCCAGCAGTACAGGGGCCTATGGCTACACCTTC
cdr3_aa: CASSTGAYGYTF
cdr3_length: 12
clone_size: once
j_call: TRBJ1-2
v_call: TRBV6-5
d_call: TRBD1

cdr3_nt: TGTGCCAGCAGCCCCCTGGACGAGGGGGCCGGGGAGCTGTTTTTT
cdr3_aa: CASSPLDEGAGELFF
cdr3_length: 15
clone_size: .
j_call: TRBJ2-2
v_call: TRBV7-3
d_call: .

cdr3_nt: TGTGCCAGTAGTCCCTCACAGGGTTGGGAAGCGGGAGGGCCGCAGTACTCCTACAATGAGCAGTTCTTC
cdr3_aa: CASSPSQGWEAGGPQYSYNEQFF
cdr3_length: 23
clone_size: once
j_call: TRBJ2-1
v_call: TRBV19
d_call: TRBD2

cdr3_nt: TGCAGCACCCGGACAGGGATCGCTAGCACAGATACGCAGTATTTT
cdr3_aa: CSTRTGIASTDTQYF
cdr3_length: 15
clone_size: .
j_call: TRBJ2-3
v_call: TRBV29-1
d_call: TRBD1

cdr3_nt: TGTGCCAGTACCGAGCGGACTAGCTTGGGGGAGACCCAGTACTTC
cdr3_aa: CASTERTSLGETQYF
cdr3_length: 15
clone_size: .
j_call: TRBJ2-5
v_call: TRBV19
d_call: TRBD2

cdr3_nt: TGTGCCAGCTCAGACAGAGGGACTAGTGCTTGGCATAGCACAGATACGCAGTATTTT
cdr3_aa: CASSDRGTSAWHSTDTQYF
cdr3_length: 19
clone_size: .
j_call: TRBJ2-3
v_call: TRBV18
d_call: TRBD2

cdr3_nt: TGCGCCAGCAGCCCGCGGGACAGGGCTGCCTACGAGCAGTACTTC
cdr3_aa: CASSPRDRAAYEQYF
cdr3_length: 15
clone_size: .
j_call: TRBJ2-7
v_call: TRBV4-3
d_call: TRBD1

cdr3_nt: TGCGCCAGCAGCCCTCCCGGGACTAGCAACAATGAGCAGTTCTTC
cdr3_aa: CASSPPGTSNNEQFF
cdr3_length: 15
clone_size: once
j_call: TRBJ2-1
v_call: TRBV4-1
d_call: TRBD2

cdr3_nt: TGTGCCAGCAGTTTTATAGCAGAACTGGCTAACTATGGCTACACCTTC
cdr3_aa: CASSFIAELANYGYTF
cdr3_length: 16
clone_size: .
j_call: TRBJ1-2
v_call: TRBV27
d_call: .

cdr3_nt: TGTGCCAGCAGCTTAAGAGGTTGGCGGGAGGGGACCAAAAACATTCAGTACTTC
cdr3_aa: CASSLRGWREGTKNIQYF
cdr3_length: 18
clone_size: .
j_call: TRBJ2-4
v_call: TRBV5-4
d_call: TRBD2

cdr3_nt: TGTGCCAGCAGCCACAGGGAGGGAGCATACGAGCAGTACTTC
cdr3_aa: CASSHREGAYEQYF
cdr3_length: 14
clone_size: .
j_call: TRBJ2-7
v_call: TRBV5-5
d_call: .

cdr3_nt: TGTGCCAGCAGTGTAGCGGGAGTGGTCACCGGGGAGCTGTTTTTT
cdr3_aa: CASSVAGVVTGELFF
cdr3_length: 15
clone_size: .
j_call: TRBJ2-2
v_call: TRBV27
d_call: TRBD2

cdr3_nt: TGTGCCTGGAGTGTAGGAGGAGGGACAGATACGCAGTATTTT
cdr3_aa: CAWSVGGGTDTQYF
cdr3_length: 14
clone_size: .
j_call: TRBJ2-3
v_call: TRBV30
d_call: .

cdr3_nt: TGTGCCAGCAGTGGAGGCAATCCCTACGAGCAGTACTTC
cdr3_aa: CASSGGNPYEQYF
cdr3_length: 13
clone_size: .
j_call: TRBJ2-7
v_call: TRBV6-1
d_call: .

cdr3_nt: TGTGCCACCAGCAGAAGTAGCGGGAGAACCTCCTCAGGCTCCTACGAGCAGTACTTC
cdr3_aa: CATSRSSGRTSSGSYEQYF
cdr3_length: 19
clone_size: .
j_call: TRBJ2-7
v_call: TRBV15
d_call: TRBD2

cdr3_nt: TGTGCTAGTGGTTACACAGGGAACACTGAAGCTTTCTTT
cdr3_aa: CASGYTGNTEAFF
cdr3_length: 13
clone_size: .
j_call: TRBJ1-1
v_call: TRBV12-5
d_call: .

cdr3_nt: TGCGCCAGCAGCTTCTGGACTAGCGGGGGCATAACCTACAATGAGCAGTTCTTC
cdr3_aa: CASSFWTSGGITYNEQFF
cdr3_length: 18
clone_size: .
j_call: TRBJ2-1
v_call: TRBV5-1
d_call: TRBD2

cdr3_nt: TGTGCCAGCAGCGTAGCTATAACAGGGGGTCGTGATGAGCAGTTCTTC
cdr3_aa: CASSVAITGGRDEQFF
cdr3_length: 16
clone_size: .
j_call: TRBJ2-1
v_call: TRBV9
d_call: TRBD1

cdr3_nt: TGCGCCAGCAGCCCAAGCGGGACTTCCTACGAGCAGTACTTC
cdr3_aa: CASSPSGTSYEQYF
cdr3_length: 14
clone_size: .
j_call: TRBJ2-7
v_call: TRBV5-1
d_call: TRBD2

cdr3_nt: TGTGCCAGTAGTATACTACAGGGGGCTCTGGGCCAGCCCCAGCATTTT
cdr3_aa: CASSILQGALGQPQHF
cdr3_length: 16
clone_size: .
j_call: TRBJ1-5
v_call: TRBV19
d_call: TRBD1

cdr3_nt: TGTGCCAGCAGCGTAGCTCGGGATCGTCCGGGAGATACGCAGTATTTT
cdr3_aa: CASSVARDRPGDTQYF
cdr3_length: 16
clone_size: .
j_call: TRBJ2-3
v_call: TRBV9
d_call: .

cdr3_nt: TGCAGCGCTGAAGGGACAGACACTAATGAAAAACTGTTTTTT
cdr3_aa: CSAEGTDTNEKLFF
cdr3_length: 14
clone_size: .
j_call: TRBJ1-4
v_call: TRBV29-1
d_call: TRBD1

cdr3_nt: TGTGCCAGCAGCGCTCGAGCTGGAAACACCATATATTTT
cdr3_aa: CASSARAGNTIYF
cdr3_length: 13
clone_size: .
j_call: TRBJ1-3
v_call: TRBV5-4
d_call: .

cdr3_nt: TGTGCCAGCAGCTCGATAGCGGGTGACTCCTACGAGCAGTACTTC
cdr3_aa: CASSSIAGDSYEQYF
cdr3_length: 15
clone_size: .
j_call: TRBJ2-7
v_call: TRBV7-6
d_call: TRBD2

cdr3_nt: TGTGCCAGCAGCCAAGGGGTCAGCTCTGGAAACACCATATATTTT
cdr3_aa: CASSQGVSSGNTIYF
cdr3_length: 15
clone_size: .
j_call: TRBJ1-3
v_call: TRBV9
d_call: .

cdr3_nt: TGTGCCAGCAGCCGCTCCCTAGTCAATGAGCAGTTCTTC
cdr3_aa: CASSRSLVNEQFF
cdr3_length: 13
clone_size: .
j_call: TRBJ2-1
v_call: TRBV14
d_call: .

cdr3_nt: TGTGCCATCAAAGGGACTAGCGCTAACAATGAGCAGTTCTTC
cdr3_aa: CAIKGTSANNEQFF
cdr3_length: 14
clone_size: .
j_call: TRBJ2-1
v_call: TRBV10-3
d_call: TRBD2

cdr3_nt: TGTGCCAGCAGTAGACAGACTAGCGGGAGGGTGTTTTTACCAGATACGCAGTATTTT
cdr3_aa: CASSRQTSGRVFLPDTQYF
cdr3_length: 19
clone_size: .
j_call: TRBJ2-3
v_call: TRBV2
d_call: TRBD2

cdr3_nt: TGCGCCAGCAGTGAGCGCCCGGACTCTCGGGAGCAGTACTTC
cdr3_aa: CASSERPDSREQYF
cdr3_length: 14
clone_size: .
j_call: TRBJ2-7
v_call: TRBV10-2
d_call: .

cdr3_nt: TGCGCCAGCAGTGAGTATATGGAGTTCGATGAGCAGTTCTTC
cdr3_aa: CASSEYMEFDEQFF
cdr3_length: 14
clone_size: .
j_call: TRBJ2-1
v_call: TRBV10-2
d_call: .

cdr3_nt: TGTGCCAGCAGCTTTTACGGGGACACCTATGGCTACACCTTC
cdr3_aa: CASSFYGDTYGYTF
cdr3_length: 14
clone_size: .
j_call: TRBJ1-2
v_call: TRBV7-8
d_call: .

cdr3_nt: TGTGCTAGTGGTCCAGGACTACCCGGAGGCGAGCAGTACTTC
cdr3_aa: CASGPGLPGGEQYF
cdr3_length: 14
clone_size: .
j_call: TRBJ2-7
v_call: TRBV12-5
d_call: .

cdr3_nt: TGTGCCTGGAGGGAGGACAGAAGCTCCTACAATGAGCAGTTCTTC
cdr3_aa: CAWREDRSSYNEQFF
cdr3_length: 15
clone_size: .
j_call: TRBJ2-1
v_call: TRBV30
d_call: .

cdr3_nt: TGTGCCAGCAGTGAAGATGTATTCTATGGCTACACCTTC
cdr3_aa: CASSEDVFYGYTF
cdr3_length: 13
clone_size: .
j_call: TRBJ1-2
v_call: TRBV6-1
d_call: .

cdr3_nt: TGCAGCGTTGAGGGACAAGGGTGGTACCAAGAGACCCAGTACTTC
cdr3_aa: CSVEGQGWYQETQYF
cdr3_length: 15
clone_size: .
j_call: TRBJ2-5
v_call: TRBV29-1
d_call: .

cdr3_nt: TGTGCCAGTAGGATTGGGACAGGGGCGAACACTGAAGCTTTCTTT
cdr3_aa: CASRIGTGANTEAFF
cdr3_length: 15
clone_size: .
j_call: TRBJ1-1
v_call: TRBV19
d_call: TRBD1

cdr3_nt: TGTGCCAGCAGTTCCGGGGGTGTTACCACAGATACGCAGTATTTT
cdr3_aa: CASSSGGVTTDTQYF
cdr3_length: 15
clone_size: .
j_call: TRBJ2-3
v_call: TRBV28
d_call: .

cdr3_nt: TGCAGCTACCGGAGAATAAATGAGCAGTTCTTC
cdr3_aa: CSYRRINEQFF
cdr3_length: 11
clone_size: .
j_call: TRBJ2-1
v_call: TRBV20-1
d_call: .

cdr3_nt: TGTGCCAGCAGTGAACACGGGAGTTCGCAGCATGAGCAGTTCTTC
cdr3_aa: CASSEHGSSQHEQFF
cdr3_length: 15
clone_size: .
j_call: TRBJ2-1
v_call: TRBV2
d_call: .

cdr3_nt: TGTGCCAGCAGCCTAAAATTGCTCGGACAGGGGTACGAGCAGTACTTC
cdr3_aa: CASSLKLLGQGYEQYF
cdr3_length: 16
clone_size: .
j_call: TRBJ2-7
v_call: TRBV7-2
d_call: TRBD1

cdr3_nt: TGTGCCAGCAAACACGGGACAGCCAAATATAGCAATCAGCCCCAGCATTTT
cdr3_aa: CASKHGTAKYSNQPQHF
cdr3_length: 17
clone_size: .
j_call: TRBJ1-5
v_call: TRBV19
d_call: TRBD1